This T cell receptor beta chain was identified in a study of shared clonotypes between healthy human individuals. Study as a whole: Donors had three CD4 naive, three CD4 memory, two CD8 naive and one CD8 memory plate apiece.

General study results and limits: Generally, naive subsets (rather than memory subsets) showed larger estimated richness.

Terminally differentiated effector memory CD45RA+ cells were left out of the naive CD8 fraction, which was CD45RO-negative and positively selected for CCR7. There are 14 residues in the CDR3. The junction had 3 bases not matched to a gene; V was cut back by 5 bases and J by 4 bases. CDR1 and CDR2 from the germline V gene are MDHEN and SYDVKM. The protocol was immunoSEQ multiplex PCR, while the TCRdb copy is restricted to in-frame clones and leaves out a portion. The sample carries roughly 2.1 million clones, approximately 94% recorded once. Remarks on this clone: Its specificity is unknown.

This TCR came from a man aged 18 to 29 in good health. Some clones in this sample may be carry-over from other donors' samples. The sample comprised naive CD8+ T cells from PBMCs. The chain combines TRBV28 with TRBJ1-5; 9 positions match TRBD1. As DNA, the CDR3 is TGTGCCAGCAGTACAGGGGGCATAAATCAGCCCCAGCATTTT. Protein product: CASSTGGINQPQHF.